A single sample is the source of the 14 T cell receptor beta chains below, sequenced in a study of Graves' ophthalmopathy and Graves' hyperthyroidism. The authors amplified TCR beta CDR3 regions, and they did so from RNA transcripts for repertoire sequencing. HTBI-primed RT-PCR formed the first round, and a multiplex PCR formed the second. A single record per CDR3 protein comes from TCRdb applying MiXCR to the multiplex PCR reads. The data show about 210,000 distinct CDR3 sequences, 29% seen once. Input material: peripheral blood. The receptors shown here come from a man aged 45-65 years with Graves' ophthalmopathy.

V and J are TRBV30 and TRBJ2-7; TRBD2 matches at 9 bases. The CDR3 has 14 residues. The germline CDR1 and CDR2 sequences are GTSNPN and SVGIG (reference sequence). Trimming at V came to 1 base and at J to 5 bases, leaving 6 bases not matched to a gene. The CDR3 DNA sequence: TGTGCCTGGAGTGGTGGTAGCGGGGGCAACGAGCAGTACTTC. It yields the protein CAWSGGSGGNEQYF.

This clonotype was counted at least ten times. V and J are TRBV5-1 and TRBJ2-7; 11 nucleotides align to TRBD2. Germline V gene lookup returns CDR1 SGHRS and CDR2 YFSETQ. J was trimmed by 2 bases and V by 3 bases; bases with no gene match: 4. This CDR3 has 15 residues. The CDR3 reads CASSSTSGTTYEQYF. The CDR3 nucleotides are TGCGCCAGCAGCTCGACTAGCGGGACCACCTACGAGCAGTACTTC.

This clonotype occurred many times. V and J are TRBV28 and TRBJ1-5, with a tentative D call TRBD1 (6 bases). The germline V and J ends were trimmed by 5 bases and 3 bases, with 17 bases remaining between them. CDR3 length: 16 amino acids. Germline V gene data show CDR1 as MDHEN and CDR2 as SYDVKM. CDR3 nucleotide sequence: TGTGCCAGCAGTCCTCCCCGGGGACACCTCAATCAGCCCCAGCATTTT. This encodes CASSPPRGHLNQPQHF.

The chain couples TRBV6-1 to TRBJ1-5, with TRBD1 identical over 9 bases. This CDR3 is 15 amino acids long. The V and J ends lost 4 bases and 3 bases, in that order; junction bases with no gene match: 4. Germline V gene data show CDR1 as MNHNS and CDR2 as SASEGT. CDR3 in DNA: TGTGCCAGCAGTGGCGGGACAGGGAACAATCAGCCCCAGCATTTT. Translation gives CASSGGTGNNQPQHF.

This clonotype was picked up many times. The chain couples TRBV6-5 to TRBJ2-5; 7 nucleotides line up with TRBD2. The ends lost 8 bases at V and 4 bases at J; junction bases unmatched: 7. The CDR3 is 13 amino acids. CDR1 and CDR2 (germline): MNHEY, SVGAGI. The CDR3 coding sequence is TGTGCCAGCGGGGGGGGAGGCGGAGAGACCCAGTACTTC. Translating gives CASGGGGGETQYF.

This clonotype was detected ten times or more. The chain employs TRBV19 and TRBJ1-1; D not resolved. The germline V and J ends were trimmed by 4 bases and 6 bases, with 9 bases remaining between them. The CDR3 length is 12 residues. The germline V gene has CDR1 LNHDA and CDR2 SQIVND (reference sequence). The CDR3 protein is CASSTHLAEAFF. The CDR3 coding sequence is TGTGCCAGTAGTACCCACCTGGCTGAAGCTTTCTTT.

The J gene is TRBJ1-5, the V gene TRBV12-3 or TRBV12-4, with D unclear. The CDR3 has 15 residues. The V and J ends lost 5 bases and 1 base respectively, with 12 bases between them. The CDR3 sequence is CASSTRTGSNQPQHF. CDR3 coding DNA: TGTGCCAGCAGTACTAGGACGGGGAGCAATCAGCCCCAGCATTTT.

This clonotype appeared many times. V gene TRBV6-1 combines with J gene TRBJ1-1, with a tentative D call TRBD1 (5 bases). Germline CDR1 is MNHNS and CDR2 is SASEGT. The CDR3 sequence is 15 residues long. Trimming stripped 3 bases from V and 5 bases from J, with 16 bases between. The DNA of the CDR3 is TGTGCCAGCAGTGAGGTCAGGGCGGTAAAAACTGAAGCTTTCTTT. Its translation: CASSEVRAVKTEAFF.

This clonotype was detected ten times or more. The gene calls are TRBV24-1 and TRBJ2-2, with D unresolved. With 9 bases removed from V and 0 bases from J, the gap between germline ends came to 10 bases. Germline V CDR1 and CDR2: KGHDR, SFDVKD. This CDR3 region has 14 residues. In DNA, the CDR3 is TGTGCCACCTGCCCGGACCCGAACACCGGGGAGCTGTTTTTT. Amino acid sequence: CATCPDPNTGELFF.

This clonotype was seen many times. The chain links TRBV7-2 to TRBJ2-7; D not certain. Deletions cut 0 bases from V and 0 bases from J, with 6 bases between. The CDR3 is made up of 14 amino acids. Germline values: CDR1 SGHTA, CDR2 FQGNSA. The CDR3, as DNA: TGTGCCAGCAGCTTAGCGGCGACCTCCTACGAGCAGTACTTC. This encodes CASSLAATSYEQYF.

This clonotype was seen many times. The CDR3 DNA reads TGTGCCAGCAGCGCTAGTGTTTTCGACACCGGGGAGCTGTTTTTT. Translating gives CASSASVFDTGELFF. The V gene is TRBV9, the J gene TRBJ2-2; D call uncertain. CDR3 length equals 15 residues. Trimming took off 3 bases at V and 3 bases at J, with 12 bases between the two ends. Per germline, CDR1 SGDLS and CDR2 YYNGEE.

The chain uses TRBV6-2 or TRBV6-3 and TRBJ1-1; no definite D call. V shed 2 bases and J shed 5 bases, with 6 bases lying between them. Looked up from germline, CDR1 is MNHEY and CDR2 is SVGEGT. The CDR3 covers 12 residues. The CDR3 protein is CASSYGSTEAFF. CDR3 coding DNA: TGTGCCAGCAGTTACGGTAGTACTGAAGCTTTCTTT.

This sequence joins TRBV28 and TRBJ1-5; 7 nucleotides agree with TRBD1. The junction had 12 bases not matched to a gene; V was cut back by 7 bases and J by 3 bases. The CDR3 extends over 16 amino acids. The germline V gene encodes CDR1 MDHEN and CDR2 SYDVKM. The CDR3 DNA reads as TGTGCCAGCACTGTGTTAGGGGGCTATTCCAATCAGCCCCAGCATTTT. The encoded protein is CASTVLGGYSNQPQHF. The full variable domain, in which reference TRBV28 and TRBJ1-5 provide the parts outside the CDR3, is DVKVTQSSRYLVKRTGEKVFLECVQDMDHENMFWYRQDPGLGLRLIYFSYDVKMKEKGDIPEGYSVSREKKERFSLILESASTNQTSMYLCASTVLGGYSNQPQHFGDGTRLSIL.

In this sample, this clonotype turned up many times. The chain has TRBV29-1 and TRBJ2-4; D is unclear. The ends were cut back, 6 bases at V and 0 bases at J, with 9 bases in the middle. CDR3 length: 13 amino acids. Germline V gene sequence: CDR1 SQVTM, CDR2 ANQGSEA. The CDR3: CSVSDGAKNIQYF. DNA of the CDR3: TGCAGCGTCTCGGATGGAGCCAAAAACATTCAGTACTTC.